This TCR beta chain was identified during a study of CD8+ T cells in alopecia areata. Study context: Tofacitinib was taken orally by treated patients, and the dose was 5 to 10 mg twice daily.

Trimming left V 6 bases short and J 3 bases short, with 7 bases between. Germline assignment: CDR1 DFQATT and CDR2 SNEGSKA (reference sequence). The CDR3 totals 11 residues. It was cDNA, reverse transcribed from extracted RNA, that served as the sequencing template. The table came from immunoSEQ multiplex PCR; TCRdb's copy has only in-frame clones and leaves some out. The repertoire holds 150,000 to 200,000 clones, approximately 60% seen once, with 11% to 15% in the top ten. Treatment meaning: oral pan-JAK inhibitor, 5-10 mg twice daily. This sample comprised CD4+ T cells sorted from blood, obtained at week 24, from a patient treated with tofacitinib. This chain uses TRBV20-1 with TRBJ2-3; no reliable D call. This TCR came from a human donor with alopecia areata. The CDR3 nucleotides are TGCAGTGCACCAAGAACAGATACGCAGTATTTT. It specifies CSAPRTDTQYF.